This T cell receptor (beta chain) originates from a study of beta chain features in type 1 diabetes listed by TCRdb under 2018. Study-level background: Mean age, gender distribution, total cell number and subset yield were not different between patients and healthy donors. A total of about 100 million sorted cells were examined across all samples, and RNA yield correlated strongly with the number of cells per subset. In the study, TCRB repertoires of sorted circulating CD4+ T cell subsets from recently diagnosed type 1 diabetes patients were compared with those of matched healthy donors. Naive and central memory subsets were obtained from all 30 or so donors, but regulatory and stem cell-like memory subsets were isolated from only 8 patients and 8 healthy donors. The paper's findings and limits, for the study overall: PCR might favor shorter templates, but patient and control samples were amplified and corrected together, so any skew would affect both groups equally. At VDJ recombination sites, patients with type 1 diabetes made fewer insertions and deleted more nucleotides, a pattern implying thymic rearrangement abnormalities. In all four CD4+ subsets, TCRB CDR3 length was moderately but significantly shorter in type 1 diabetes patients. Naive, central memory and regulatory TCRB repertoires appeared more similar among patients than among healthy donors. HLA sub-analyses involved small numbers of individuals, so any influence of HLA type on TCRB rearrangement remained unresolved. Sequencing cDNA rather than genomic DNA could over-represent highly expressing activated cells, although activation and CD3 levels did not differ between groups.

Measured from the cysteine to the phenylalanine, the CDR3 is 13 residues long. This entry keeps only the CDR3 DNA: 39 bases, framed from base 1. Sequences MNHEY (CDR1) and SMNVEV (CDR2) are obtained from the germline V gene (reference sequence). V lost 5 bases and J lost 3 bases, and the count of bases not matched to a germline gene is 3. From each donor, a single peripheral blood sample of approximately 0.11 L on average was drawn into heparinised tubes. A BD FACSAria II and a panel including CD45RO, CCR7, CD25, CD127, CD95 and CD27 were used to sort naive, central memory, regulatory and stem cell-like memory CD4+ T cells. Every sorted population had a purity above 98%. PBMCs were isolated immediately by Lymphoprep density gradient centrifugation and stained directly without culture. Samples were stained and sorted in pairs, with one healthy donor and one patient per experiment, so that batch effects were minimized.

This clone showed up just a few times. Its antigen remains unidentified. One base away there is no much larger clone; base qualities are not given. All of the isolated RNA was reverse transcribed with the High Capacity cDNA Reverse Transcription Kit, so expressed TCRB transcripts were sequenced. Deep immunoSEQ sequencing was performed on naive, central memory and regulatory T cell samples, with an average of about 3.57 million total reads per sample. After sorted cells were lysed in RLT buffer, RNA was extracted with DNase-treated RNeasy Micro or Mini kits, with the choice depending on cell number. Each cell subset was processed on its own to prevent cross-contamination, while patient and healthy donor samples were processed together. The immunoSEQ multiplex PCR was used to amplify TCRB sequences from cDNA, yielding 87-bp fragments that span the CDR3 region. The amplicons were sequenced using the Illumina HiSeq platform. As for how the authors treated the data: Synthetic template baselines were used to correct PCR bias computationally, reads within Hamming distance 2 were collapsed, and singletons that could not be merged were discarded. Reads were aligned against IMGT to assign V, D and J genes, CDR3 length and insertions or deletions at six rearrangement sites. Within each subset, clonotype counts were normalized to sorted cell number, and only after that were true diversity and Gini coefficients computed with the tcR R package. The overlap coefficient, calculated on TCRB nucleotide sequences, was used to measure repertoire sharing. Imported from immuneACCESS, the table was reduced by TCRdb to in-frame sequences with V and J called. These copies leave out some clones; in studies compared against another copy, an unresolved V gene accounts for under half, and the cause of the remainder is not known. That table gives V, J and clone size, and the DNA gave D and trimming. This sample lists roughly 140,000 clones; 10% were detected once. Of the sample, around 0.48% falls within the top ten clones.

The TCR was taken from a man younger than 45 with type 1 diabetes. This chain is built from TRBV27 and TRBJ1-2; the junction holds 7 bases that match TRBD1. Sequenced: central memory CD4+ T cells from blood. CDR3 region: CASSPGTDYGYTF. The nucleotide sequence reads TGTGCCAGCAGTCCGGGGACAGACTATGGCTACACCTTC.